This TCR beta chain is drawn from a study of blood T cell repertoires in COVID-19. About the research overall: T cells, B-cell-depleted T cells, or PBMCs provided the cDNA or gDNA that served as material.

Deletions cut 6 bases from V and 2 bases from J, with 17 bases between. Germline V gives CDR1 LGHNA, CDR2 YSLEER. This CDR3 has 15 residues. TCRdb's copy holds only in-frame clones and misses some; the assay was immunoSEQ multiplex PCR. The table records 150,000 or so clones, around 84% of them present only once. The source is a woman aged 45-65 years in a cohort sampled during active or convalescent COVID-19. The material sequenced was peripheral blood. V is TRBV4-3 and J is TRBJ2-7, with a possible D match to TRBD2 (5 bases). The CDR3 is CASSSGLGPAYEQYF. CDR3 nucleotides: TGCGCCAGCAGTTCGGGATTGGGTCCAGCCTACGAGCAGTACTTC.